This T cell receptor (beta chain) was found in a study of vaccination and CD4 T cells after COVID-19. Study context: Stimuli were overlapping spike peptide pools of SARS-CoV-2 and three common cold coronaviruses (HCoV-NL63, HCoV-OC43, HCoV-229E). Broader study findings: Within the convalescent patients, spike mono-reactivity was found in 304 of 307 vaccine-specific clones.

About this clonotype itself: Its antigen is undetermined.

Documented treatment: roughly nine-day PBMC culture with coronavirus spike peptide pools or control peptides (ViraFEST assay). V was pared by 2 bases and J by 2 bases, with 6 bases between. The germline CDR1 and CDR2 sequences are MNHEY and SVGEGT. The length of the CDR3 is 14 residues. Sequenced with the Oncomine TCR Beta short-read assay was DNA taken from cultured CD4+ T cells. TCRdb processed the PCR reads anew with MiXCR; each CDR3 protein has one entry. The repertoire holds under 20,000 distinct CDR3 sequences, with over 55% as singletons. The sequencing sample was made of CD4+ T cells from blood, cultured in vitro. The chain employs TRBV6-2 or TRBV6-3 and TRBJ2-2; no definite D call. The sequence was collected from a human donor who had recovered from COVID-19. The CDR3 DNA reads TGTGCCAGCAGTTACAGGTCCAACACCGGGGAGCTGTTTTTT. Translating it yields CASSYRSNTGELFF.